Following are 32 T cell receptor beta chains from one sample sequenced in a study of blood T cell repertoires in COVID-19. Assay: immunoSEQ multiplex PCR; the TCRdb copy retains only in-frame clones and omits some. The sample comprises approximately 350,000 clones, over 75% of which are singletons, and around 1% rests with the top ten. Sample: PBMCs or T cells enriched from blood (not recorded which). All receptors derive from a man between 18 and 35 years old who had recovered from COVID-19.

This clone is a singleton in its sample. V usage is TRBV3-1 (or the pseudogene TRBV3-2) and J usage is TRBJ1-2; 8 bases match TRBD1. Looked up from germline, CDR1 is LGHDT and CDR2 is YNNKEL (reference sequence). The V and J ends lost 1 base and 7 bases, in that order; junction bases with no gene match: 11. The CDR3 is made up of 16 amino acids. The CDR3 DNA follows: TGTGCCAGCAGCCAAGGGGGGTCAGGACAGGGCTCTGGCTACACCTTC. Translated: CASSQGGSGQGSGYTF.

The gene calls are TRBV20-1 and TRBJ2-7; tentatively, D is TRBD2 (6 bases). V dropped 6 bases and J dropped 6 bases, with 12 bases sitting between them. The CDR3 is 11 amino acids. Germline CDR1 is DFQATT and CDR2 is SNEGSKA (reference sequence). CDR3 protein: CSARLVGEQYF. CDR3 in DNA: TGCAGTGCCAGACTAGTGGGCGAGCAGTACTTC.

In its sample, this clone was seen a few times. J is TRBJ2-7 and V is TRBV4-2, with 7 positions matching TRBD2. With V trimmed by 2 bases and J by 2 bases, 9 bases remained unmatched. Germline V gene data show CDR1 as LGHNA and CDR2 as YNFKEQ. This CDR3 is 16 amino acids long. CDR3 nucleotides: TGTGCCAGCAGCCAATCGACCGGGACTACACCCTACGAGCAGTACTTC. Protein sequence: CASSQSTGTTPYEQYF.

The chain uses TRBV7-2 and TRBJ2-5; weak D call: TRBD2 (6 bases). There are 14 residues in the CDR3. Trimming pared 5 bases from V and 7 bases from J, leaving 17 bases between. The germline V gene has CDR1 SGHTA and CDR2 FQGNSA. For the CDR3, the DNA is TGTGCCAGCAGCCCCCGTGGGCAGGGAGGGACCCAGTACTTC. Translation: CASSPRGQGGTQYF.

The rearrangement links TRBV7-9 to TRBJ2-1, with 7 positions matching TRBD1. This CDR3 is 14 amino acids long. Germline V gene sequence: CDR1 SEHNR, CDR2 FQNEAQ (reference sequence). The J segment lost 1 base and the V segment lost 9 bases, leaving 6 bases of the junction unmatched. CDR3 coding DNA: TGTGCCAGTCCCAGGGGGATTTCCTACAATGAGCAGTTCTTC. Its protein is CASPRGISYNEQFF. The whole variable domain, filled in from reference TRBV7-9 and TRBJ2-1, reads DTGVSQNPRHKITKRGQNVTFRCDPISEHNRLYWYRQTLGQGPEFLTYFQNEAQLEKSRLLSDRFSAERPKGSFSTLEIQRTEQGDSAMYLCASPRGISYNEQFFGPGTRLTVL.

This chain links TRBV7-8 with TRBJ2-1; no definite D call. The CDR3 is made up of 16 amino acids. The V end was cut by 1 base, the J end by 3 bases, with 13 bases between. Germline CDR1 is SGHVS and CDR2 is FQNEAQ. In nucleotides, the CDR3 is TGTGCCAGCAGCTTAGTTAGAGGCTCCAGCTACAATGAGCAGTTCTTC. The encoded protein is CASSLVRGSSYNEQFF. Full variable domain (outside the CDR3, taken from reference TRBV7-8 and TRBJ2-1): GAGVSQSPRYKVAKRGQDVALRCDPISGHVSLFWYQQALGQGPEFLTYFQNEAQLDKSGLPSDRFFAERPEGSVSTLKIQRTQQEDSAVYLCASSLVRGSSYNEQFFGPGTRLTVL.

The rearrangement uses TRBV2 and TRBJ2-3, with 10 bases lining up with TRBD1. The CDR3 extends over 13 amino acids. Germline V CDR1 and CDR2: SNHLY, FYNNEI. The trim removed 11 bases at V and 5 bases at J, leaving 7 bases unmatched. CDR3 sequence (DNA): TGTGCCGCATCGGGACAGGGGTTAGATACGCAGTATTTT. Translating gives CAASGQGLDTQYF.

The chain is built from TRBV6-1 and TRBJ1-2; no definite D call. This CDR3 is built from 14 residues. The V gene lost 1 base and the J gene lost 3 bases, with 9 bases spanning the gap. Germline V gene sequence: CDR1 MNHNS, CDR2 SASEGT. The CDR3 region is CASSEDNFYYGYTF. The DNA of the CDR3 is TGTGCCAGCAGTGAAGACAATTTCTACTATGGCTACACCTTC.

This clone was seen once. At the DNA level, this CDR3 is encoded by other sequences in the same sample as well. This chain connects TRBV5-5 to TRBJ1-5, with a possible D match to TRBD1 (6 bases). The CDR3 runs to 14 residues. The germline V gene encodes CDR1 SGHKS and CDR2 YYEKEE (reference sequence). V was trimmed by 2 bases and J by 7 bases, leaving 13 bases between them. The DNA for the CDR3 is TGTGCCAGCAGCTTCGAGGGGGAGGGGCAGCCCCAGCATTTT. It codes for CASSFEGEGQPQHF.

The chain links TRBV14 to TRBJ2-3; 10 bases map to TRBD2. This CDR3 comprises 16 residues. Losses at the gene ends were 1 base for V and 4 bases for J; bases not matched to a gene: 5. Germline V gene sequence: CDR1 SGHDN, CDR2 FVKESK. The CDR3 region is CASSQVVSGRSDTQYF. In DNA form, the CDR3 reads TGTGCCAGCAGCCAAGTGGTTAGCGGGAGGTCAGATACGCAGTATTTT.

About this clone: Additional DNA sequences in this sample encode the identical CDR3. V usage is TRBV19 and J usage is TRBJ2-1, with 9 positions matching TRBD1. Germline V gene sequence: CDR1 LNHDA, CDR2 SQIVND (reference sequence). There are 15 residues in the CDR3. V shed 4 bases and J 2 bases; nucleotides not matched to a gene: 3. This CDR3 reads CASSTGQGPYNEQFF. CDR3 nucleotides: TGTGCCAGTAGTACCGGACAGGGGCCCTACAATGAGCAGTTCTTC.

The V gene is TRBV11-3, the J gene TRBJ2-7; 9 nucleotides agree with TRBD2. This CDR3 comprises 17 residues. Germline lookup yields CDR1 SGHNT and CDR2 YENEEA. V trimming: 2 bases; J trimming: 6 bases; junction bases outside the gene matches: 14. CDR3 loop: CASSLHATSGGGGEQYF. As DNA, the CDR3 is TGTGCCAGCAGCTTACACGCGACTAGCGGAGGGGGTGGCGAGCAGTACTTC.

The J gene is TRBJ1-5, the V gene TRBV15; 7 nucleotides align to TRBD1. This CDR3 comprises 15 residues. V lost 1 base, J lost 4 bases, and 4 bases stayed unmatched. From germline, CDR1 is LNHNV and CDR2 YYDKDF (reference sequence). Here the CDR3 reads CATSRARTGNQPQHF. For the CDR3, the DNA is TGTGCCACCAGCAGAGCCCGGACAGGAAATCAGCCCCAGCATTTT.

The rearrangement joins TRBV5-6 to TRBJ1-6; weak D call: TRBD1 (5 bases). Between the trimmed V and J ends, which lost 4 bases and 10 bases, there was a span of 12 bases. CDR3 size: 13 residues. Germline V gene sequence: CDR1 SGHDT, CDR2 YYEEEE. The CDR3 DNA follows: TGTGCCAGCAGCGTACCGGGGGGGTCACCCCTCCACTTT. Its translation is CASSVPGGSPLHF.

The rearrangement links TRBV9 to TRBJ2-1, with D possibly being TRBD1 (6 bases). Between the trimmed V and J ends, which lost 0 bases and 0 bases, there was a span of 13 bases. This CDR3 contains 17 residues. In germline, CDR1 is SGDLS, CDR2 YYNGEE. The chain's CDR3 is CASSVDAGQNSYNEQFF. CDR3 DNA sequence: TGTGCCAGCAGCGTAGATGCTGGACAGAACTCCTACAATGAGCAGTTCTTC.

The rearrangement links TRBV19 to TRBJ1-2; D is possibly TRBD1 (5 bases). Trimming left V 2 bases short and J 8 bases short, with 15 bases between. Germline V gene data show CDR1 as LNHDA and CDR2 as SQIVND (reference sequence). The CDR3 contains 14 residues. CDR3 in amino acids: CASSITQGGSGYTF. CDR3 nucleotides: TGTGCCAGTAGTATAACGCAGGGTGGAAGCGGCTACACCTTC.

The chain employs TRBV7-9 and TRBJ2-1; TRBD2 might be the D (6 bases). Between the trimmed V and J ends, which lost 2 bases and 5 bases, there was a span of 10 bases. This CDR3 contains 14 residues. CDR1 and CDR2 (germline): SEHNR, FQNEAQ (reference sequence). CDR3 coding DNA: TGTGCCAGCAGCTTAAGGGAGGTTGACAATGAGCAGTTCTTC. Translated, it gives CASSLREVDNEQFF.

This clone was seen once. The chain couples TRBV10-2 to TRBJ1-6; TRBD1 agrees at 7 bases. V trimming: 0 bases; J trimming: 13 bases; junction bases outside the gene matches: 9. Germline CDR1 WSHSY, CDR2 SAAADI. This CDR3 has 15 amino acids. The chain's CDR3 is CASSESVTGSYPLHF. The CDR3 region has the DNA TGCGCCAGCAGTGAGTCAGTGACAGGGTCGTACCCCCTCCACTTT.

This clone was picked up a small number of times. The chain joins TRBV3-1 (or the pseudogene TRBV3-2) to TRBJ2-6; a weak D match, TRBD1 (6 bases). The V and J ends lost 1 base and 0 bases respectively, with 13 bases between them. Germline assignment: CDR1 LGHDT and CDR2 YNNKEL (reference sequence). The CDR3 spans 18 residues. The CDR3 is CASSQVYRADSGANVLTF. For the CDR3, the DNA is TGTGCCAGCAGCCAAGTATACAGGGCTGACTCTGGGGCCAACGTCCTGACTTTC.

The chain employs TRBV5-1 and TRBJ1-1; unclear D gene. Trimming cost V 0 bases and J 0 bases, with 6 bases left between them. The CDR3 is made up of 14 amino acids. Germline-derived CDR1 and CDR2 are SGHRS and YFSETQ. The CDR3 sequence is CASSLDGLNTEAFF. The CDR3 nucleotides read TGCGCCAGCAGCTTGGACGGTTTGAACACTGAAGCTTTCTTT.

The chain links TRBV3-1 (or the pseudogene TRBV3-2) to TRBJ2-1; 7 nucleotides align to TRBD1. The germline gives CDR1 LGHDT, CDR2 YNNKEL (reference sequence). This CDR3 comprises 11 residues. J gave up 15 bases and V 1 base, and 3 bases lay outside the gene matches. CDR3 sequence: CASSQGQGRFF. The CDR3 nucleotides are TGTGCCAGCAGCCAAGGACAGGGCCGGTTCTTC.

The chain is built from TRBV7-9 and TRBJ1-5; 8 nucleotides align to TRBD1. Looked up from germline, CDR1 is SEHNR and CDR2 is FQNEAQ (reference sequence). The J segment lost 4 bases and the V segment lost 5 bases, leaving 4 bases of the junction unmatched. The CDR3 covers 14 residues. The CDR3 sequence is CASSQGQGNQPQHF. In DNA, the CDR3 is TGTGCCAGCAGCCAAGGACAGGGAAATCAGCCCCAGCATTTT.

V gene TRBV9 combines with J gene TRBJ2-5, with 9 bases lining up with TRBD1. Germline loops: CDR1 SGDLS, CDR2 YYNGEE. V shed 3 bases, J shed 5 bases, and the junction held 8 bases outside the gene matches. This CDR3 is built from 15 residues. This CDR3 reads CASSASGQGSETQYF. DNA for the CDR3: TGTGCCAGCAGCGCCTCTGGACAGGGGTCCGAGACCCAGTACTTC.

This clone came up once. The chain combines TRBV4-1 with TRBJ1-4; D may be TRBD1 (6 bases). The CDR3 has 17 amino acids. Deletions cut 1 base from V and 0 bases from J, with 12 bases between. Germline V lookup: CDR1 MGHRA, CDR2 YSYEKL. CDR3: CASSQVGQSTTNEKLFF. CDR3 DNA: TGCGCCAGCAGCCAAGTAGGACAGAGCACAACTAATGAAAAACTGTTTTTT.

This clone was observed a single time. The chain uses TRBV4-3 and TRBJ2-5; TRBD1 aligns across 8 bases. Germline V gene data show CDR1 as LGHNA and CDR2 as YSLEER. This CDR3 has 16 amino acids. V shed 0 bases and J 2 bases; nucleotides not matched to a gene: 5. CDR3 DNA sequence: TGCGCCAGCAGCCAAGATTTCGGGACAGGACAAGAGACCCAGTACTTC. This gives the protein CASSQDFGTGQETQYF.

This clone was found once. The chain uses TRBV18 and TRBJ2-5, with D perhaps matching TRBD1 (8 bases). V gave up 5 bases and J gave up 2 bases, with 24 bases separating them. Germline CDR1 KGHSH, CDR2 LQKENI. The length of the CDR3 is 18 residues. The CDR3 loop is CASSMDPPYRGGQETQYF. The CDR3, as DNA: TGTGCCAGCTCAATGGACCCTCCATACAGGGGGGGTCAAGAGACCCAGTACTTC.

The CDR3 coding sequence is TGTGCCAGCAGTGATTCAGGGCTCTCCGGGAACACTGAAGCTTTCTTT. Translation gives CASSDSGLSGNTEAFF. The V call is TRBV6-1, the J call TRBJ1-1; D possibly corresponds to TRBD1 (5 bases). V lost 3 bases to trimming and J lost 1 base, with 15 bases between them. The germline V gene has CDR1 MNHNS and CDR2 SASEGT. The CDR3 is 16 residues long.

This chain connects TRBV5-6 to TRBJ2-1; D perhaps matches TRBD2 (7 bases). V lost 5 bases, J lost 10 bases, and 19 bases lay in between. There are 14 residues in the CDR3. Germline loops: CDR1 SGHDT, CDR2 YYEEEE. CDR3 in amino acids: CASRSREWGGEQFF. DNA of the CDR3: TGTGCCAGCAGGTCCCGCGAGTGGGGGGGCGAGCAGTTCTTC.

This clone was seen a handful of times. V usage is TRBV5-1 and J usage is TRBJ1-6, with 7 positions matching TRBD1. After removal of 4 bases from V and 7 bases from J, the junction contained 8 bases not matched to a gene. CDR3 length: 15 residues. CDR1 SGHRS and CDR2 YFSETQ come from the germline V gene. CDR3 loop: CASSIDRVQNSPLHF. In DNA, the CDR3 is TGCGCCAGCAGCATAGACAGGGTACAGAATTCACCCCTCCACTTT.

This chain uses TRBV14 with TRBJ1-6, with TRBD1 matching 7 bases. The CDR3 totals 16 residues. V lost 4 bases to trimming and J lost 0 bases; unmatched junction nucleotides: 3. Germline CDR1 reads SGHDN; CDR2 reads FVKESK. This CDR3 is CASSPRDSSYNSPLHF. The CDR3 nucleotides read TGTGCCAGCAGCCCACGGGACAGCTCCTATAATTCACCCCTCCACTTT.

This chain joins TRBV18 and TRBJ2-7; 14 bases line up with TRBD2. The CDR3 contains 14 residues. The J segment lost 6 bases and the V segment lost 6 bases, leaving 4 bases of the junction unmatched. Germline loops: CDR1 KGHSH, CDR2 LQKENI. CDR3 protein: CASSPTSGRVEQYF. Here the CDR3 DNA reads TGTGCCAGCTCTCCGACTAGCGGGAGGGTCGAGCAGTACTTC. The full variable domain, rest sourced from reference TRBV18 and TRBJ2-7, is NAGVMQNPRHLVRRRGQEARLRCSPMKGHSHVYWYRQLPEEGLKFMVYLQKENIIDESGMPKERFSAEFPKEGPSILRIQQVVRGDSAAYFCASSPTSGRVEQYFGPGTRLTVT.

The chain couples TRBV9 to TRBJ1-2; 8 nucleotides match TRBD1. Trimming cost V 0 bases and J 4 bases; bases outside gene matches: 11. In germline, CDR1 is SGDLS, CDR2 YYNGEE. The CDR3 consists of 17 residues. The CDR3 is CASSVGQGANPPYGYTF. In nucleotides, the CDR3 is TGTGCCAGCAGCGTAGGGCAGGGGGCGAATCCCCCCTATGGCTACACCTTC.